The 14 T cell receptor beta chains reported below all come from one sample, sequenced in a study of shared clonotypes between healthy human individuals. Clones were sequenced by immunoSEQ multiplex PCR, and TCRdb holds only the in-frame ones, with some missing. The data show about 2.4 million clones, approximately 92% seen once. The sample consisted of naive CD4+ T cells sorted from blood. Subset reported: CD45RA+ positively selected. Receptors originate from a man younger than 35 in good health.

The sample holds one count of this clone. Other DNA sequences in this specimen translate into the identical CDR3. The chain uses TRBV4-3 and TRBJ2-5; D remains ambiguous. The V gene lost 3 bases and the J gene lost 0 bases, with 5 bases spanning the gap. The CDR3 runs 13 residues. Germline CDR1 reads LGHNA; CDR2 reads YSLEER. The CDR3 DNA is TGCGCCAGCAGCCAGGGCTACCAAGAGACCCAGTACTTC. It codes for CASSQGYQETQYF.

This rearrangement joins TRBV7-2 to TRBJ1-1; no definite D call. Trimming removed 3 bases from V and 0 bases from J, with 11 bases in between. The CDR3 has 15 residues. CDR1 SGHTA and CDR2 FQGNSA come from the germline V gene. The CDR3 sequence is CASSLQYPLNTEAFF. CDR3 nucleotide sequence: TGTGCCAGCAGCTTGCAGTACCCCCTGAACACTGAAGCTTTCTTT. Full variable domain (remainder filled in from reference TRBV7-2 and TRBJ1-1): GAGVSQSPSNKVTEKGKDVELRCDPISGHTALYWYRQSLGQGLEFLIYFQGNSAPDKSGLPSDRFSAERTGGSVSTLTIQRTQQEDSAVYLCASSLQYPLNTEAFFGQGTRLTVV.

V and J are TRBV10-3 and TRBJ1-2, with TRBD1 matching 9 bases. With V trimmed by 10 bases and J by 4 bases, 7 bases remained unmatched. The CDR3 has 13 amino acids. CDR1 ENHRY and CDR2 SYGVKD come from the germline V gene. The CDR3 bases are TGTGCCACCCGGACAGGGGAAAGCTATGGCTACACCTTC. Translating gives CATRTGESYGYTF.

The chain is built from TRBV19 and TRBJ2-3; the D gene is possibly TRBD2 (6 bases). Per the germline V gene, CDR1 is LNHDA and CDR2 is SQIVND (reference sequence). V was pared by 3 bases and J by 1 base, with 14 bases between. This CDR3 is built from 16 residues. The CDR3 bases are TGTGCCAGTAGTATTATTCCTAGCGTAGGCACAGATACGCAGTATTTT. Its protein is CASSIIPSVGTDTQYF.

The chain has TRBV18 and TRBJ2-2, with D hard to call. The V end was cut by 4 bases, the J end by 3 bases, with 9 bases between. The CDR3 extends over 14 amino acids. CDR1 is KGHSH and CDR2 is LQKENI in the germline V gene. DNA of the CDR3: TGTGCCAGCTCACAAGACGGATACACCGGGGAGCTGTTTTTT. Translating gives CASSQDGYTGELFF.

V usage is TRBV18 and J usage is TRBJ2-6; 9 positions match TRBD1. The germline gives CDR1 KGHSH, CDR2 LQKENI. J lost 2 bases, V lost 6 bases, and 8 bases had no gene match. This CDR3 has 17 amino acids. CDR3 amino acids: CASSTQGAYTGANVLTF. DNA for the CDR3: TGTGCCAGCTCCACACAGGGGGCGTATACTGGGGCCAACGTCCTGACTTTC.

J is TRBJ2-3 and V is TRBV9, with D possibly matching TRBD2 (8 bases). The CDR3 length is 19 residues. Looked up from germline, CDR1 is SGDLS and CDR2 is YYNGEE. The V end was cut by 0 bases, the J end by 2 bases, with 22 bases between. The CDR3 sequence: CASSVGTGSGGTVTDTQYF. CDR3 bases: TGTGCCAGCAGCGTAGGGACAGGAAGCGGGGGAACAGTCACAGATACGCAGTATTTT.

The J gene is TRBJ2-1, the V gene TRBV6-4, with D possibly being TRBD1 or TRBD2 (5 bases each). Germline assignment: CDR1 MRHNA and CDR2 SNTAGT. Trimming stripped 5 bases from V and 7 bases from J, with 18 bases between. The CDR3 is 15 amino acids. The CDR3 is CASSSDWGSGNEQFF. CDR3 in DNA: TGTGCCAGCAGTTCGGACTGGGGCTCGGGGAATGAGCAGTTCTTC.

This rearrangement joins TRBV27 to TRBJ2-7; TRBD1 agrees at 9 bases. V was pared by 5 bases and J by 3 bases, with 11 bases of the junction left unmatched. CDR3 length equals 16 residues. Germline values: CDR1 MNHEY, CDR2 SMNVEV (reference sequence). CDR3 sequence reads: CASSRIGTGRIYEQYF. CDR3 sequence (DNA): TGTGCCAGCAGTCGAATCGGGACAGGGAGAATCTACGAGCAGTACTTC.

The chain couples TRBV2 to TRBJ1-5; TRBD1 aligns across 7 bases. CDR1 and CDR2 from the germline V gene are SNHLY and FYNNEI. Germline trimming cut 6 bases from V and 5 bases from J; bases unmatched to any gene: 7. There are 14 residues in the CDR3. The DNA for the CDR3 is TGTGCCAGCAGACCGACAGGGAATTATCAGCCCCAGCATTTT. This sequence encodes CASRPTGNYQPQHF.

This chain joins TRBV27 and TRBJ1-6; D possibly corresponds to TRBD1 (6 bases). Germline loops: CDR1 MNHEY, CDR2 SMNVEV (reference sequence). This CDR3 is built from 14 residues. The V gene lost 2 bases and the J gene lost 7 bases, with 9 bases spanning the gap. CDR3 region: CASSLAGQNSPLHF. The CDR3 DNA follows: TGTGCCAGCAGTTTAGCCGGACAGAATTCACCCCTCCACTTT.

This clone has a single count. This rearrangement joins TRBV18 to TRBJ1-5; possible D gene TRBD1, 6 bases. Trimming pared 3 bases from V and 6 bases from J, leaving 18 bases between. The CDR3 consists of 16 residues. The germline CDR1 and CDR2 sequences are KGHSH and LQKENI. CDR3 amino acids: CASSPPGQGPGQPQHF. The CDR3 bases are TGTGCCAGCTCACCCCCCGGGCAGGGGCCTGGTCAGCCCCAGCATTTT.

This chain joins TRBV25-1 and TRBJ1-1; D not resolved. Germline V lookup: CDR1 MGHDK, CDR2 SYGVNS. This CDR3 is 13 amino acids long. V lost 8 bases and J 2 bases, leaving 12 bases between the germline ends. CDR3 DNA sequence: TGTGCCAGCCGGACTCAGAAAAACACTGAAGCTTTCTTT. The encoded protein is CASRTQKNTEAFF. The full variable domain, with the rest looked up from reference TRBV25-1 and TRBJ1-1, is EADIYQTPRYLVIGTGKKITLECSQTMGHDKMYWYQQDPGMELHLIHYSYGVNSTEKGDLSSESTVSRIRTEHFPLTLESARPSHTSQYLCASRTQKNTEAFFGQGTRLTVV.

A note on this clone: The same CDR3 is also encoded by other DNA sequences in this sample. The chain carries TRBV7-2 and TRBJ2-5, with 8 bases that match TRBD2. Germline V CDR1 and CDR2: SGHTA, FQGNSA. Trimming removed 5 bases from V and 7 bases from J; junction bases left unmatched: 6. This CDR3 region has 13 residues. The CDR3 DNA reads TGTGCCAGCAGCCCTGGACTAGCCGGGACCCAGTACTTC. This sequence encodes CASSPGLAGTQYF.